Below are 29 T cell receptor beta chains sequenced from a single sample in a study of T cell responses to AZD1222 COVID-19 vaccine. Some clones are missing from TCRdb's copy, which holds only in-frame ones; the method was immunoSEQ multiplex PCR. The sample carries around 140,000 clones, approximately 90% recorded once. The sample consisted of peripheral blood, taken 28 days after the second AZD1222 dose. These receptors were obtained from an adult who received the AZD1222 COVID-19 vaccine.

V is TRBV6-2 or TRBV6-3 and J is TRBJ1-1; D is undetermined. Germline V lookup: CDR1 MNHEY, CDR2 SVGEGT. V lost 2 bases to trimming and J lost 0 bases, with 7 bases between them. The CDR3 is 14 residues long. CDR3: CASSYRDVNTEAFF. CDR3 bases: TGTGCCAGCAGTTACCGGGATGTGAACACTGAAGCTTTCTTT.

This chain connects TRBV7-9 to TRBJ2-6; 9 bases align to TRBD1. This CDR3 has 18 residues. Germline V CDR1 and CDR2: SEHNR, FQNEAQ (reference sequence). With V trimmed by 5 bases and J by 0 bases, 8 bases remained unmatched. CDR3 DNA: TGTGCCAGCAGCCACAGAGGACAGGGGAGCTCTGGGGCCAACGTCCTGACTTTC. Its translation is CASSHRGQGSSGANVLTF.

This clone was recorded only once. This chain joins TRBV11-2 and TRBJ2-2; D is possibly TRBD2 (5 bases). The CDR3 is 14 residues long. CDR1 and CDR2 (germline): SGHAT, FQNNGV. With 0 bases removed from V and 8 bases from J, the gap between germline ends came to 10 bases. CDR3 sequence reads: CASSLDRRWGELFF. In nucleotides, the CDR3 is TGTGCCAGCAGCTTAGATAGGAGGTGGGGGGAGCTGTTTTTT.

The V call is TRBV19, the J call TRBJ2-5; no clear D gene. In germline, CDR1 is LNHDA, CDR2 SQIVND (reference sequence). Trimming stripped 1 base from V and 3 bases from J, with 6 bases between. The CDR3 totals 13 residues. In DNA form, the CDR3 reads TGTGCCAGTAGTATAGTGGTAGAAGAGACCCAGTACTTC. This codes for CASSIVVEETQYF.

The chain employs TRBV19 and TRBJ1-2; D gene unclear. This CDR3 region has 15 residues. The V gene lost 4 bases and the J gene lost 1 base, with 13 bases spanning the gap. Germline CDR1 and CDR2: LNHDA and SQIVND (reference sequence). CDR3 sequence reads: CASSTGSRYNYGYTF. In DNA form, the CDR3 reads TGTGCCAGTAGTACCGGTAGCAGGTATAACTATGGCTACACCTTC.

This clone has just one count. This rearrangement joins TRBV6-2 or TRBV6-3 to TRBJ2-7; 9 positions agree with TRBD1. Losses at the gene ends were 5 bases for V and 2 bases for J; bases not matched to a gene: 4. Germline CDR1 reads MNHEY; CDR2 reads SVGEGT. The CDR3 contains 14 residues. CDR3 sequence reads: CASSMGQGPYEQYF. In nucleotides, the CDR3 is TGTGCCAGCAGTATGGGACAGGGCCCCTACGAGCAGTACTTC.

On this clone itself: This sample includes further DNA sequences coding for the same CDR3. The V gene is TRBV5-1, the J gene TRBJ2-7, with D perhaps TRBD2 (5 bases). CDR1 SGHRS and CDR2 YFSETQ come from the germline V gene. There are 13 residues in the CDR3. Deletions cut 3 bases from V and 0 bases from J, with 7 bases between. DNA of the CDR3: TGCGCCAGCAGCTCGGGAAGCTCCTACGAGCAGTACTTC. Amino acids: CASSSGSSYEQYF.

V and J are TRBV6-5 and TRBJ2-2; D is unclear. The CDR3 covers 14 residues. The germline V gene encodes CDR1 MNHEY and CDR2 SVGAGI. Trimming took off 2 bases at V and 0 bases at J, with 4 bases between the two ends. The CDR3 sequence is CASSYDANTGELFF. In nucleotides, the CDR3 is TGTGCCAGCAGTTACGATGCGAACACCGGGGAGCTGTTTTTT.

This chain joins TRBV5-4 and TRBJ1-1; a weak D match, TRBD1 (5 bases). V was clipped by 5 bases and J by 0 bases, with 11 bases between them. Germline CDR1 reads SGHNT; CDR2 reads YYREEE (reference sequence). The CDR3 covers 14 residues. As DNA, the CDR3 is TGTGCCAGCAGAGTCGACAGCGTGAACACTGAAGCTTTCTTT. Translating gives CASRVDSVNTEAFF.

The V gene is TRBV4-1, the J gene TRBJ2-7, with 11 bases identical to TRBD2. The ends lost 3 bases at V and 6 bases at J; junction bases unmatched: 7. The CDR3 has 15 residues. Germline V gene data show CDR1 as MGHRA and CDR2 as YSYEKL. CDR3 sequence (DNA): TGCGCCAGCAGCCAGCCTAGCGGGAGGTCCCTCGAGCAGTACTTC. It codes for CASSQPSGRSLEQYF.

This rearrangement joins TRBV4-3 to TRBJ1-1; no definite D call. CDR1 LGHNA and CDR2 YSLEER come from the germline V gene. V was pared by 0 bases and J by 0 bases, with 8 bases between. The CDR3 is 15 residues long. The chain's CDR3 is CASSQEVGLNTEAFF. The CDR3 DNA reads TGCGCCAGCAGCCAAGAGGTAGGCCTGAACACTGAAGCTTTCTTT.

This clone was detected a few times. This sequence joins TRBV7-9 and TRBJ2-7; 11 bases map to TRBD1. V shed 5 bases and J 2 bases; nucleotides not matched to a gene: 5. In germline, CDR1 is SEHNR, CDR2 FQNEAQ (reference sequence). The CDR3 length is 15 residues. This CDR3 reads CASSPGTGGPYEQYF. The DNA for the CDR3 is TGTGCCAGCAGCCCTGGGACAGGGGGTCCCTACGAGCAGTACTTC.

This chain joins TRBV15 and TRBJ1-5; 7 nucleotides match TRBD1. Germline assignment: CDR1 LNHNV and CDR2 YYDKDF (reference sequence). CDR3 length: 14 residues. Unmatched junction bases numbered 1, after V lost 1 base and J lost 4 bases. In DNA, the CDR3 is TGTGCCACCAGCAGAGGCAGGGGGAATCAGCCCCAGCATTTT. Its protein is CATSRGRGNQPQHF.

V is TRBV29-1 and J is TRBJ2-1, with 14 bases lining up with TRBD2. The CDR3 loop spans 15 amino acids. Germline assignment: CDR1 SQVTM and CDR2 ANQGSEA. V shed 6 bases, J shed 7 bases, and the junction held 8 bases outside the gene matches. The CDR3 is CSVSDRTSGRNEQFF. The CDR3 region has the DNA TGCAGCGTCTCTGATAGGACTAGCGGGAGGAATGAGCAGTTCTTC.

The chain couples TRBV28 to TRBJ1-4; 8 bases map to TRBD1. V lost 6 bases, J lost 7 bases, and 13 bases stayed unmatched. Germline V gene sequence: CDR1 MDHEN, CDR2 SYDVKM. The CDR3 loop spans 16 amino acids. The CDR3 sequence is CASSRQGPTMREKLFF. The DNA of the CDR3 is TGTGCCAGCAGCCGACAGGGGCCTACAATGCGTGAAAAACTGTTTTTT.

The rearrangement links TRBV27 to TRBJ1-1; D gene unclear. The CDR3 runs 14 residues. CDR1 is MNHEY, CDR2 SMNVEV, per germline (reference sequence). V was clipped by 0 bases and J by 2 bases, with 7 bases between them. DNA for the CDR3: TGTGCCAGCAGTTTATCAGCTGTTAACACTGAAGCTTTCTTT. Protein sequence: CASSLSAVNTEAFF.

The chain employs TRBV6-5 and TRBJ2-1; 9 nucleotides line up with TRBD1. CDR1 and CDR2 (germline): MNHEY, SVGAGI. There are 15 residues in the CDR3. Trimming cost V 3 bases and J 8 bases; bases outside gene matches: 8. The CDR3 loop reads CASSYSGQGSYEQFF. DNA for the CDR3: TGTGCCAGCAGTTATTCGGGACAGGGTAGTTATGAGCAGTTCTTC.

This clone was observed a handful of times. The chain employs TRBV27 and TRBJ2-1, with 7 bases aligning to TRBD1. The CDR3 runs 13 residues. CDR1 and CDR2 from the germline V gene are MNHEY and SMNVEV (reference sequence). The ends lost 5 bases at V and 8 bases at J; junction bases unmatched: 6. CDR3 DNA sequence: TGTGCCAGCAGTAGGAACAGGGGTTATGAGCAGTTCTTC. Translating it yields CASSRNRGYEQFF.

This chain joins TRBV28 and TRBJ2-1; TRBD2 matches 9 bases. V lost 7 bases to trimming and J lost 0 bases; unmatched junction nucleotides: 1. This CDR3 has 14 residues. Germline CDR1 reads MDHEN; CDR2 reads SYDVKM. This CDR3 is CASISGSSYNEQFF. CDR3 nucleotide sequence: TGTGCCAGCATTAGCGGGAGCTCCTACAATGAGCAGTTCTTC.

The chain has TRBV6-5 and TRBJ2-2, with 10 bases aligning to TRBD2. The CDR3 totals 15 residues. Germline-derived CDR1 and CDR2 are MNHEY and SVGAGI. The J segment lost 4 bases and the V segment lost 6 bases, leaving 5 bases of the junction unmatched. In DNA form, the CDR3 reads TGTGCCAGCAGGCTAGCGGGAGAGGGCACCGGGGAGCTGTTTTTT. Protein product: CASRLAGEGTGELFF.

This sequence joins TRBV21-1 and TRBJ2-2; no check of the table's D call, TRBD1, against the DNA was made. TRBV21-1 is a listed pseudogene. CDR3 length: 14 amino acids. This CDR3 reads CARPGTGGNGELFF. DNA for the CDR3: TGTGCCAGACCCGGGACAGGGGGCAACGGGGAGCTGTTTTTT.

The gene calls are TRBV28 and TRBJ1-1; D remains unclear. This CDR3 has 12 residues. V shed 8 bases and J shed 5 bases, with 12 bases lying between them. In germline, CDR1 is MDHEN, CDR2 SYDVKM. The CDR3 sequence is CASRLVGTEAFF. DNA for the CDR3: TGTGCCAGCCGGTTGGTTGGGACTGAAGCTTTCTTT. Looking up the rest from reference TRBV28 and TRBJ1-1 gives the full variable domain: DVKVTQSSRYLVKRTGEKVFLECVQDMDHENMFWYRQDPGLGLRLIYFSYDVKMKEKGDIPEGYSVSREKKERFSLILESASTNQTSMYLCASRLVGTEAFFGQGTRLTVV.

This clone is a singleton in its sample. The chain uses TRBV2 and TRBJ1-2, with D perhaps matching TRBD1 (5 bases). Germline V gene data show CDR1 as SNHLY and CDR2 as FYNNEI. The length of the CDR3 is 12 residues. V was trimmed by 8 bases and J by 4 bases, leaving 11 bases between them. The DNA for the CDR3 is TGTGCCAGCCGGACGGACATCTATGGCTACACCTTC. It codes for CASRTDIYGYTF. The variable domain in full, completed from reference TRBV2 and TRBJ1-2, reads EPEVTQTPSHQVTQMGQEVILRCVPISNHLYFYWYRQILGQKVEFLVSFYNNEISEKSEIFDDQFSVERPDGSNFTLKIRSTKLEDSAMYFCASRTDIYGYTFGSGTRLTVV.

The chain joins TRBV5-6 to TRBJ1-2; 9 bases line up with TRBD1. The CDR3 has 15 amino acids. Trimming cost V 4 bases and J 3 bases; bases outside gene matches: 7. The V gene's germline CDR1 is SGHDT and CDR2 YYEEEE. In DNA form, the CDR3 reads TGTGCCAGCAGCCCGGGACAGGGAGTTGACTATGGCTACACCTTC. Translation gives CASSPGQGVDYGYTF.

This chain connects TRBV10-1 to TRBJ2-1, with 14 bases matching TRBD2. J was trimmed by 6 bases and V by 0 bases; bases with no gene match: 1. Per germline, CDR1 WNHNN and CDR2 SYGVQD (reference sequence). This CDR3 has 16 residues. The CDR3 sequence is CASSESGLAGVNEQFF. CDR3 in DNA: TGCGCCAGCAGTGAGTCGGGACTAGCGGGAGTCAATGAGCAGTTCTTC.

The rearrangement links TRBV6-5 to TRBJ1-5; TRBD1 might be the D (5 bases). CDR1 and CDR2 from the germline V gene are MNHEY and SVGAGI. The CDR3 runs to 15 residues. The V end was cut by 7 bases, the J end by 0 bases, with 13 bases between. CDR3 nucleotide sequence: TGTGCCAGCACGTTCTTGGGGGATAGCAATCAGCCCCAGCATTTT. It translates to CASTFLGDSNQPQHF.

A remark on this clone: This same CDR3 is encoded by further DNA sequences in the sample. J is TRBJ1-5 and V is TRBV15; D unresolved. CDR1 and CDR2 from the germline V gene are LNHNV and YYDKDF (reference sequence). CDR3 length: 13 amino acids. V lost 0 bases to trimming and J lost 3 bases, with 3 bases between them. CDR3 nucleotides: TGTGCCACCAGCAGAGATCCCAATCAGCCCCAGCATTTT. This encodes CATSRDPNQPQHF.

The chain employs TRBV10-2 and TRBJ2-7; 10 bases map to TRBD2. V trimming: 8 bases; J trimming: 4 bases; junction bases outside the gene matches: 14. The germline gives CDR1 WSHSY, CDR2 SAAADI. The CDR3 has 16 amino acids. CDR3 residues: CASRPPSAGGPYEQYF. The DNA of the CDR3 is TGCGCCAGCCGTCCACCCTCAGCGGGAGGGCCGTACGAGCAGTACTTC.

The chain couples TRBV18 to TRBJ1-3, with a weak D call TRBD1 (5 bases). V was cut by 2 bases and J by 0 bases, with 8 bases left in between. The CDR3 sequence is 15 residues long. Germline-derived CDR1 and CDR2 are KGHSH and LQKENI. In DNA form, the CDR3 reads TGTGCCAGCTCACCATCAGGGACCTCTGGAAACACCATATATTTT. It specifies CASSPSGTSGNTIYF.